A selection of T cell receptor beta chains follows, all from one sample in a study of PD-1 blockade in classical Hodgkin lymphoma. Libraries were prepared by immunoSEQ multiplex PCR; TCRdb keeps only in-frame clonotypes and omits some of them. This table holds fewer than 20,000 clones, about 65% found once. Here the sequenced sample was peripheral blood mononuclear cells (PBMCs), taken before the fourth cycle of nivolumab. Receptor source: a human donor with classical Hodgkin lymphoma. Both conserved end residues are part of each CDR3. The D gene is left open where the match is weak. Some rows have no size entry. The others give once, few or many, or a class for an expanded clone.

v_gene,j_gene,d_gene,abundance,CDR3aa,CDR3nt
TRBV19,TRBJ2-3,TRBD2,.,CASSAGTSGSDTQYF,TGTGCCAGTAGTGCAGGGACTAGCGGGAGTGATACGCAGTATTTT
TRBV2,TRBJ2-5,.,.,CASILGQNQETQYF,TGTGCCAGCATCTTAGGACAGAACCAAGAGACCCAGTACTTC
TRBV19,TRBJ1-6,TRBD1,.,CASNNRGLNSPLHF,TGTGCCAGTAACAACAGGGGACTGAATTCACCCCTCCACTTT
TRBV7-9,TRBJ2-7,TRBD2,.,CASSVLAGGLFYEQYF,TGTGCCAGCAGCGTTCTAGCGGGAGGGTTGTTCTACGAGCAGTACTTC
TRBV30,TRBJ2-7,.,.,CAWSVGAGTPYEQYF,TGTGCCTGGAGTGTAGGGGCAGGAACTCCCTACGAGCAGTACTTC
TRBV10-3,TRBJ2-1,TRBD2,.,CAISEWASGHYNEQFF,TGTGCCATCAGTGAGTGGGCTAGCGGGCACTACAATGAGCAGTTCTTC
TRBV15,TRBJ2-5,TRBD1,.,CATSRGLQGIQETQYF,TGTGCCACCAGCAGAGGCCTACAGGGGATCCAAGAGACCCAGTACTTC
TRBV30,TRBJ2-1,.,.,CAWKVRRISSYNEQFF,TGTGCCTGGAAGGTACGGCGGATAAGCTCCTACAATGAGCAGTTCTTC
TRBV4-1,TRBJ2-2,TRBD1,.,CASSQDQGAAGELFF,TGCGCCAGCAGCCAAGATCAGGGGGCGGCCGGGGAGCTGTTTTTT
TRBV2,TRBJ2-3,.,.,CASSVEATLDTQYF,TGTGCCAGCAGTGTGGAAGCGACCTTAGATACGCAGTATTTT
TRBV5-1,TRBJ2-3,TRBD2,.,CASSLDSGGMDTQYF,TGCGCCAGCAGTTTAGATAGCGGGGGTATGGATACGCAGTATTTT
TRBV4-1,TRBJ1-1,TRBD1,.,CASSQDTRDRGLAAFF,TGCGCCAGCAGCCAGGATACCCGGGACAGGGGGCTAGCAGCTTTCTTT
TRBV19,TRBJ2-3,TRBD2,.,CASSIDLQRGDTDTQYF,TGTGCCAGTAGTATAGATCTCCAGCGGGGAGACACAGATACGCAGTATTTT
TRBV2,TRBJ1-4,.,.,CASSVEKLFF,TGTGCCAGCAGTGTTGAAAAACTGTTTTTT
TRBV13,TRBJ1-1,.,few,CASTGQDSTEAFF,TGTGCCAGCACCGGTCAGGATAGCACTGAAGCTTTCTTT
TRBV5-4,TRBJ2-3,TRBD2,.,CASSLLLAGTTDTQYF,TGTGCCAGCAGCTTGTTGCTAGCGGGGACCACAGATACGCAGTATTTT
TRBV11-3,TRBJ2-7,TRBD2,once,CASSLGVGASGGLEQYF,TGTGCCAGCAGCTTAGGAGTCGGGGCTAGCGGGGGGCTGGAGCAGTACTTC
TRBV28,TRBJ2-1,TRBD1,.,CASSPQQGAYNEQFF,TGTGCCAGCAGCCCTCAACAGGGGGCCTACAATGAGCAGTTCTTC
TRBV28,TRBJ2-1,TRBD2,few,CASSGGLAGVGYNEQFF,TGTGCCAGCAGTGGCGGACTAGCGGGAGTAGGCTACAATGAGCAGTTCTTC
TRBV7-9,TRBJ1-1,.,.,CASSLEPGLFTEAFF,TGTGCCAGCAGCTTAGAGCCAGGGCTTTTCACTGAAGCTTTCTTT
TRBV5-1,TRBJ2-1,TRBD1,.,CASSFLRDRGDEQFF,TGCGCCAGCAGCTTCTTGCGGGACAGGGGTGATGAGCAGTTCTTC
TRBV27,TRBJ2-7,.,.,CASSLTDRLPYEQYF,TGTGCCAGCAGTCTCACGGACCGTCTCCCCTACGAGCAGTACTTC
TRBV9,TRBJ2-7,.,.,CASSPFDWSSYEQYF,TGTGCCAGCAGCCCCTTCGACTGGAGCTCCTACGAGCAGTACTTC
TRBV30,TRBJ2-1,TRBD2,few,CAWSVLAGRGGEQFF,TGTGCCTGGAGTGTACTAGCGGGACGCGGAGGTGAGCAGTTCTTC
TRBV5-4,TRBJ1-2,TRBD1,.,CASSFNRGNYGYTF,TGTGCCAGCAGCTTCAACAGGGGTAACTATGGCTACACCTTC
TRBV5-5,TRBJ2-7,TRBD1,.,CASSLDRGGSYEQYF,TGTGCCAGCAGTTTGGACAGGGGAGGCTCCTACGAGCAGTACTTC
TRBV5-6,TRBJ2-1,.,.,CASSLGERTYNEQFF,TGTGCCAGCAGCTTGGGCGAGAGGACCTACAATGAGCAGTTCTTC
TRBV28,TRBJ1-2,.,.,CASRRSGDSHGYTF,TGTGCCAGCAGACGCTCAGGGGATAGTCATGGCTACACCTTC
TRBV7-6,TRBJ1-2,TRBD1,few,CASSLEPGTATQINYGYTF,TGTGCCAGCAGCTTAGAACCGGGGACAGCTACCCAGATTAACTATGGCTACACCTTC
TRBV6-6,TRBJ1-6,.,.,CASSLGTASPLHF,TGTGCCAGCAGTTTAGGGACGGCTTCACCCCTCCACTTT
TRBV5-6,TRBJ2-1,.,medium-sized,CASSRDGLAGGVDEQFF,TGTGCCAGCAGCCGGGACGGCCTAGCTGGCGGAGTGGATGAGCAGTTCTTC
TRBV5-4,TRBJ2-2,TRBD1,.,CASSSTGDAGELFF,TGTGCCAGCAGTAGTACAGGGGACGCCGGGGAGCTGTTTTTT
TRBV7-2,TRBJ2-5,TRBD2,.,CASSPYGLAGETQYF,TGTGCCAGCAGCCCATATGGACTAGCGGGAGAGACCCAGTACTTC
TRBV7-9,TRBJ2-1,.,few,CASSLGLRNEQFF,TGTGCCAGCAGCTTAGGGCTACGAAATGAGCAGTTCTTC
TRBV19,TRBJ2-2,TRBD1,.,CASSLRTGGITGELFF,TGTGCCAGTAGTCTACGGACAGGGGGCATCACCGGGGAGCTGTTTTTT
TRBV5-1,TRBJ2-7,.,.,CASSLKVFQSEQYF,TGCGCCAGCAGCTTGAAGGTGTTCCAAAGCGAGCAGTACTTC
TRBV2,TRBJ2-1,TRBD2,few,CASSIPGLVYNEQFF,TGTGCCAGCAGTATCCCGGGACTAGTCTACAATGAGCAGTTCTTC
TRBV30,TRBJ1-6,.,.,CAWSVSGRPSIHF,TGTGCCTGGAGTGTCTCGGGACGGCCTAGTATCCACTTT
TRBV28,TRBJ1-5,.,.,CASKGSGGIHQPQHF,TGTGCCAGCAAGGGGTCGGGGGGAATTCATCAGCCCCAGCATTTT
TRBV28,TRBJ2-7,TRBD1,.,CASSLYRDSSEQYF,TGTGCCAGCAGTTTATACCGGGACAGTTCCGAGCAGTACTTC
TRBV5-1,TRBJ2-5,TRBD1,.,CASSLAWDRVLGTQYF,TGCGCCAGCAGCTTGGCCTGGGACAGGGTGTTGGGGACCCAGTACTTC
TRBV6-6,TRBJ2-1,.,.,CASMTSSYNEQFF,TGTGCCAGCATGACAAGCTCCTACAATGAGCAGTTCTTC
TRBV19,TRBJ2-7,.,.,CASSIEFPYEQYF,TGTGCCAGTAGTATAGAATTCCCCTACGAGCAGTACTTC
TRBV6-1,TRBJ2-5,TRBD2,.,CASSVRLAGAETQYF,TGTGCCAGCAGTGTCCGGCTAGCGGGAGCCGAGACCCAGTACTTC
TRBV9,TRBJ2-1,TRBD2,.,CASRGRASGEQFF,TGTGCCAGCAGGGGTAGAGCTAGCGGTGAGCAGTTCTTC
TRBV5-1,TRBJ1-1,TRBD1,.,CASSRGTGAANTEAFF,TGCGCCAGCAGCAGAGGGACAGGGGCCGCGAACACTGAAGCTTTCTTT
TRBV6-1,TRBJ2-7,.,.,CASSEIGRQGGEQYF,TGTGCCAGCAGTGAAATAGGACGGCAAGGTGGCGAGCAGTACTTC
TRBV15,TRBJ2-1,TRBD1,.,CATSRDRGQGAYNEQFF,TGTGCCACCAGCAGAGATCGAGGGCAGGGGGCCTACAATGAGCAGTTCTTC
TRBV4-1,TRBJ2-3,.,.,CASSPRWIHGTDTQYF,TGCGCCAGCAGCCCTAGGTGGATTCACGGCACAGATACGCAGTATTTT